Listed below are T cell receptor beta chains from one sample, sequenced in a study of neurological immune-mediated disorders. TCRdb fed the 5' RACE reads into MiXCR, producing one record per CDR3 protein. The repertoire holds approximately 45,000 distinct CDR3 sequences, with about 13% as singletons. The sample comprised PBMCs. The origin of the receptors is a man aged 30 to 45 in good health. Each CDR3 is given with its conserved first and last residue.

V gene	J gene	CDR3 protein
TRBV5-1	TRBJ1-3	CASSSGPLGVGNTIYF
TRBV20-1	TRBJ2-3	CSARDGGTVGDTQYF
TRBV5-5	TRBJ2-7	CASSLEAGSSYEQYF
TRBV5-5	TRBJ2-1	CASSAGQAYEQFF
TRBV20-1	TRBJ2-3	CSALRDTQYF
TRBV7-3	TRBJ1-1	CASSRGGDSDTEAFF
TRBV5-1	TRBJ2-7	CASSLGLAGPTQFEQYF
TRBV4-1	TRBJ1-3	CASSQAPGTLETGNTIYF
TRBV29-1	TRBJ2-3	CSVEGADTQYF
TRBV20-1	TRBJ2-5	CSFAPGPRGTKETQYF
TRBV28	TRBJ1-5	CASSLYTYSNQPQHF
TRBV20-1	TRBJ2-1	CSAPRRDRAYNEQFF
TRBV5-1	TRBJ2-1	CASSVRLAGAAINEQFF
TRBV12-3/TRBV12-4	TRBJ1-5	CASSFETGGFQPQHF
TRBV18	TRBJ2-1	CASSPFGAGGFREQFF
TRBV7-9	TRBJ2-7	CASSSAGTPDEQYF
TRBV7-3	TRBJ2-1	CASSPRPYNEQFF
TRBV5-1	TRBJ2-2	CASSLGLLPDTGELFF
TRBV5-1	TRBJ2-1	CASSLGGSGPNNEQFF
TRBV6-4	TRBJ2-7	CASPPYTKRRDRGYEQYF
TRBV5-1	TRBJ2-5	CASSWQETQYF
TRBV5-1	TRBJ1-1	CASSVGTENTEAFF
TRBV24-1	TRBJ1-2	CATSDRGIGGYTF
TRBV5-1	TRBJ2-7	CASSYTSGVSEQYF